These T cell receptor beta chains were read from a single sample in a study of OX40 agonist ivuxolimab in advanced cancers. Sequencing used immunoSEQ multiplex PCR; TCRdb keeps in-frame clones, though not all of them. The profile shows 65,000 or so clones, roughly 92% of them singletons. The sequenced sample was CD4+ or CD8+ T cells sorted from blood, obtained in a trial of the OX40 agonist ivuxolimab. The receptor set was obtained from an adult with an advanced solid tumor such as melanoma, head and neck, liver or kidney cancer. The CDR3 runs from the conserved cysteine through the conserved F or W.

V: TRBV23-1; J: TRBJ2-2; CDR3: CAISGGHTGELFF
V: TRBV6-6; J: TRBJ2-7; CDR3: CASSPGVGEQYF
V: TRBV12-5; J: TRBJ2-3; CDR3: CASALYGQGKSTDTQYF
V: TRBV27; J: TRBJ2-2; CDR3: CASSPSGTGVAGELFF
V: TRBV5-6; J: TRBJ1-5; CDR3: CASSITGAAQPQHF
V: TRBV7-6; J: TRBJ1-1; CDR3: CASSLIPKDTEAFF
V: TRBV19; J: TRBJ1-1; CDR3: CASSILTGQGVTEAFF
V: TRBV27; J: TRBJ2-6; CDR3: CASSLSPLLSGANVLTF
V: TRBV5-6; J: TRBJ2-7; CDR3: CASSLGTSRYEQYF
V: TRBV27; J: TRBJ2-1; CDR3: CASSPGTSAYNEQFF
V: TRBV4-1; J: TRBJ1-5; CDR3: CASSQHGGGQPQHF
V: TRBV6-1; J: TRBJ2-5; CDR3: CASSERGGVPRGKETQYF
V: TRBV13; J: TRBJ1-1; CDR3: CASSLGARAPEAFF
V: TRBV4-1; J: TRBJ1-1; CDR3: CASSHGQANTEAFF
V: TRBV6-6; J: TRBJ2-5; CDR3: CASSPQGASETQYF
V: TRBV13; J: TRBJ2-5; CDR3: CASSLALESGRAGETQYF
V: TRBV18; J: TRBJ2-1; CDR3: CASSPPSDRVAYNEQFF
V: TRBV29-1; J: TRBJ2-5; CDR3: CSVDGLAGVQETQYF
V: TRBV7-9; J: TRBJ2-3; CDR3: CASSGGRLTDTQYF
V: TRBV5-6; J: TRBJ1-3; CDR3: CASSPTGGFSGNTIYF
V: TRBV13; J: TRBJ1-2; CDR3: CASSPGTGTNYGYTF
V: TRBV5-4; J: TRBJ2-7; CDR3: CASRDAGGPSYEQYF